This paragraph reports one T cell receptor (beta chain). This entry comes from a study of T cell changes during pregnancy in multiple sclerosis. Profiling relied on immunoSEQ multiplex PCR, and the TCRdb table lists in-frame clones only, not all of them. The repertoire has about 75,000 clones, 75% to 95% of them found once; the top ten carry 0.43%. With 3 bases removed from V and 9 bases from J, the gap between germline ends came to 12 bases. Germline CDR1 and CDR2: MNHEY and SMNVEV (reference sequence). This CDR3 is built from 13 residues. This clonotype originated in a female donor with multiple sclerosis, enrolled in a pregnancy study. This chain connects TRBV27 to TRBJ1-5; tentative D call: TRBD1 (5 bases). The material was CD4+ T cells from peripheral blood mononuclear cells, obtained before pregnancy. The CDR3 bases are TGTGCCAGCAGTTTTACGGGGGTAGGGCCCCAGCATTTT. Protein sequence: CASSFTGVGPQHF.